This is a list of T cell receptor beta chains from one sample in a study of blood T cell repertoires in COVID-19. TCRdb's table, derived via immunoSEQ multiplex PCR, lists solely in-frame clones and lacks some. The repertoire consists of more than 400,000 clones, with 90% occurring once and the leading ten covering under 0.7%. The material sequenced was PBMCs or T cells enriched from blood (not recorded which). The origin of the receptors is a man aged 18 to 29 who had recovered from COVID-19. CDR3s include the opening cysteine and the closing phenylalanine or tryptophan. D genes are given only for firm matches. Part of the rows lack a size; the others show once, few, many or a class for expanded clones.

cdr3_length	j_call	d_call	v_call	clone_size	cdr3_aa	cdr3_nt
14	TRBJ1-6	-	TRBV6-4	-	CASSAAASNSPLHF	TGTGCCAGCAGTGCTGCGGCTAGTAATTCACCCCTCCACTTT
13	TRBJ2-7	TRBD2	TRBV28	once	CASSFRGEGEQYF	TGTGCCAGCAGTTTTCGGGGGGAGGGCGAGCAGTACTTC
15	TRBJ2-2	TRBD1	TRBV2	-	CASSAWTGATGELFF	TGTGCCAGCAGTGCCTGGACAGGGGCCACCGGGGAGCTGTTTTTT
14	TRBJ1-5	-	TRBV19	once	CASSSARGNQPQHF	TGTGCCAGTAGTAGCGCCCGGGGGAATCAGCCCCAGCATTTT
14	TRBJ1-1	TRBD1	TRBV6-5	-	CASLDRAGGTEAFF	TGTGCCAGCTTGGACAGGGCCGGAGGGACTGAAGCTTTCTTT
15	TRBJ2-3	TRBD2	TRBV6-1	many	CASSDLAGDTDTQYF	TGTGCCAGCAGTGACCTAGCGGGGGACACAGATACGCAGTATTTT
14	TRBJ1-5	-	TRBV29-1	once	CSVEDSYSNQPQHF	TGCAGCGTTGAAGACAGTTATAGCAATCAGCCCCAGCATTTT
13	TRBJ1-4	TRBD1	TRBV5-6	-	CASSLPGQYLLFF	TGTGCCAGCAGCTTACCGGGACAGTATCTTCTGTTTTTT
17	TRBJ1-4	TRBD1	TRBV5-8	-	CASSSWGQGAANEKLFF	TGTGCCAGCAGCTCGTGGGGACAGGGGGCGGCTAATGAAAAACTGTTTTTT
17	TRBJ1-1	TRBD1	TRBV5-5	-	CASSLAGTGSPNTEAFF	TGTGCCAGCAGCTTGGCAGGGACAGGGTCACCGAACACTGAAGCTTTCTTT
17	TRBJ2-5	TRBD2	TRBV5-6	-	CASSLGPGTSGQETQYF	TGTGCCAGCAGCCTCGGCCCCGGGACTAGCGGACAAGAGACCCAGTACTTC
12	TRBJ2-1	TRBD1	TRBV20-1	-	CSASDRGNEQFF	TGCAGTGCTAGTGACAGGGGCAATGAGCAGTTCTTC
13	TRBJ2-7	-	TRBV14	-	CASSPGFGLRQYF	TGTGCCAGCAGCCCAGGGTTTGGCTTACGGCAGTACTTC
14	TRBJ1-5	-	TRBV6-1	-	CASSDRDKGQPQHF	TGTGCCAGCAGTGACCGGGACAAAGGGCAGCCCCAGCATTTT
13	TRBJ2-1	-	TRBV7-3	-	CASSPLPEDRQFF	TGTGCCAGCAGCCCCCTCCCGGAGGACCGGCAGTTCTTC
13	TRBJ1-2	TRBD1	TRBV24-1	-	CATSDHRGLGYTF	TGTGCCACCAGTGACCACAGGGGGCTTGGCTACACCTTC
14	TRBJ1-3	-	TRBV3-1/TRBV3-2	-	CASSREGKGNTIYF	TGTGCCAGCAGCCGCGAGGGTAAAGGAAACACCATATATTTT
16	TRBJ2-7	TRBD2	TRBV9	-	CASSVGLAETSYEQYF	TGTGCCAGCAGCGTGGGACTAGCGGAGACGTCCTACGAGCAGTACTTC
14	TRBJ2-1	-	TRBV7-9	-	CASSLVPGGNEQFF	TGTGCCAGCAGCTTAGTTCCGGGTGGGAATGAGCAGTTCTTC
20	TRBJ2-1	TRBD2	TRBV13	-	CASSSRQGTSGGYSYNEQFF	TGTGCCAGCAGCTCAAGACAGGGGACTAGCGGGGGGTACTCCTACAATGAGCAGTTCTTC
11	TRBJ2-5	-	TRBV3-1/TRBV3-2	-	CASSLRETQYF	TGTGCCAGCAGCCTTCGGGAGACCCAGTACTTC
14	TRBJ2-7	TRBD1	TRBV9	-	CASSVVGQGGEQYF	TGTGCCAGCAGCGTAGTTGGACAGGGTGGCGAGCAGTACTTC
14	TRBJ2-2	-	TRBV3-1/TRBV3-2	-	CASSHLVSSGELFF	TGTGCCAGCAGCCATCTAGTTAGCTCCGGGGAGCTGTTTTTT
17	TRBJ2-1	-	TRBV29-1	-	CSVEVAYRALSYNEQFF	TGCAGCGTTGAAGTAGCGTATCGGGCGCTCTCCTACAATGAGCAGTTCTTC
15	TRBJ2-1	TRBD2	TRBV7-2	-	CASSRGGATYNEQFF	TGTGCCAGCAGCCGCGGGGGGGCAACCTACAATGAGCAGTTCTTC
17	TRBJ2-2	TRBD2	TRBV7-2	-	CASSPIRGRVNTGELFF	TGTGCCAGCAGCCCTATCCGGGGGAGGGTTAACACCGGGGAGCTGTTTTTT
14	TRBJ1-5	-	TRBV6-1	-	CASSEQTGNQPQHF	TGTGCCAGCAGTGAACAGACAGGCAATCAGCCCCAGCATTTT
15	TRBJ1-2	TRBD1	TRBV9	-	CASSLRDSNLYGYTF	TGTGCCAGCAGCCTCCGGGACAGCAATCTCTATGGCTACACCTTC
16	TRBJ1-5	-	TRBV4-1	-	CASSQTPGQFHQPQHF	TGCGCCAGCAGCCAAACACCAGGACAGTTTCATCAGCCCCAGCATTTT
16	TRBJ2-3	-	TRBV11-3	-	CASSLDPGGGADTQYF	TGTGCCAGCAGCTTAGATCCTGGAGGGGGGGCAGATACGCAGTATTTT
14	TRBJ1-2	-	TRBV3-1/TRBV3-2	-	CASSQDLRDPGYTF	TGTGCCAGCAGCCAAGATCTGCGGGATCCTGGCTACACCTTC
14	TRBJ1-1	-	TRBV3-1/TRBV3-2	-	CASSQPQGNTEAFF	TGTGCCAGCAGCCAGCCACAGGGGAACACTGAAGCTTTCTTT
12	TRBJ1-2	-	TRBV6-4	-	CASSDPRRGYTF	TGTGCCAGCAGTGACCCTCGGCGGGGCTACACCTTC
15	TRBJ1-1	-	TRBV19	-	CASSSPGGRWTEAFF	TGTGCCAGTAGTTCGCCCGGAGGGCGATGGACTGAAGCTTTCTTT
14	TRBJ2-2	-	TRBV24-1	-	CATSDFSPRGELFF	TGTGCCACCAGTGATTTTTCCCCCCGCGGGGAGCTGTTTTTT
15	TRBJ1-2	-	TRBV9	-	CASSTGQSTGWGYTF	TGTGCCAGCAGCACCGGACAGTCTACAGGGTGGGGCTACACCTTC
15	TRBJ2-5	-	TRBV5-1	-	CASSYSSRDQETQYF	TGCGCCAGCAGCTATAGTTCGAGGGACCAAGAGACCCAGTACTTC
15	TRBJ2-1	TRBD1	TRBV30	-	CAWSGDRGSYNEQFF	TGTGCCTGGAGCGGGGACAGGGGATCCTACAATGAGCAGTTCTTC
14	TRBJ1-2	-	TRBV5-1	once	CASSLDRTNYGYTF	TGCGCCAGCAGCTTGGACAGGACAAACTATGGCTACACCTTC
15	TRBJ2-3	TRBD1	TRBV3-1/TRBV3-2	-	CASSQGQRFTDTQYF	TGTGCCAGCAGCCAGGGACAGAGATTCACAGATACGCAGTATTTT
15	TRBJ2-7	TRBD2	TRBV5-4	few	CASSSLGSGVREQYF	TGTGCCAGCAGCTCTTTGGGAAGCGGGGTTCGCGAGCAGTACTTC
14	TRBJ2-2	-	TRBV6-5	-	CASSNRGGAGELFF	TGTGCCAGCAGTAACCGTGGGGGCGCCGGGGAGCTGTTTTTT
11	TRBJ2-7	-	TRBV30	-	CAWRTAYEQYF	TGTGCCTGGAGGACAGCCTACGAGCAGTACTTC
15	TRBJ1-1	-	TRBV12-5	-	CASGFIAGPRTEAFF	TGTGCTAGTGGTTTTATAGCAGGGCCGAGGACTGAAGCTTTCTTT
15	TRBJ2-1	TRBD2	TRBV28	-	CASSLLAEGNNEQFF	TGTGCCAGCAGTTTGCTAGCGGAGGGAAACAATGAGCAGTTCTTC
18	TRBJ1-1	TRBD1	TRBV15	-	CATSTPRGTGARNTEAFF	TGTGCCACCAGCACACCCAGGGGGACAGGGGCGAGGAACACTGAAGCTTTCTTT
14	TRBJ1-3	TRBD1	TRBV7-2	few	CASSQPGQGDTIYF	TGTGCCAGCAGCCAACCGGGACAGGGAGACACCATATATTTT
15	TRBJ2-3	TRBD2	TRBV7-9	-	CASRPSGSLADTQYF	TGTGCCAGCAGACCTAGCGGGAGTCTCGCAGATACGCAGTATTTT
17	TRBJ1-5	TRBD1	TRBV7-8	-	CASSLEGDRAYNQPQHF	TGTGCCAGCAGCCTAGAGGGGGACAGGGCGTACAATCAGCCCCAGCATTTT
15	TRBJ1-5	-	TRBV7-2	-	CASSFGAGFSQPQHF	TGTGCCAGCAGCTTTGGGGCTGGGTTTAGTCAGCCCCAGCATTTT
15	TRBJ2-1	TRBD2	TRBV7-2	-	CASSLGTSGGYEQFF	TGTGCCAGCAGCTTAGGGACTAGCGGGGGGTATGAGCAGTTCTTC
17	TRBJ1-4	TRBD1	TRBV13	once	CASSLGGQGAYFEKLFF	TGTGCCAGCAGCTTAGGGGGACAGGGGGCTTATTTTGAAAAACTGTTTTTT
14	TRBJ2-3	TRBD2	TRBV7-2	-	CASSFTSGTDTQYF	TGTGCCAGCAGCTTTACTAGCGGCACAGATACGCAGTATTTT
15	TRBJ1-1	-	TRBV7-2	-	CASSLFPGGGTEAFF	TGTGCCAGCAGCTTATTCCCCGGCGGGGGCACTGAAGCTTTCTTT
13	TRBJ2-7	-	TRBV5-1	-	CASSPGTFHEQYF	TGCGCCAGCAGCCCCGGGACTTTTCACGAGCAGTACTTC